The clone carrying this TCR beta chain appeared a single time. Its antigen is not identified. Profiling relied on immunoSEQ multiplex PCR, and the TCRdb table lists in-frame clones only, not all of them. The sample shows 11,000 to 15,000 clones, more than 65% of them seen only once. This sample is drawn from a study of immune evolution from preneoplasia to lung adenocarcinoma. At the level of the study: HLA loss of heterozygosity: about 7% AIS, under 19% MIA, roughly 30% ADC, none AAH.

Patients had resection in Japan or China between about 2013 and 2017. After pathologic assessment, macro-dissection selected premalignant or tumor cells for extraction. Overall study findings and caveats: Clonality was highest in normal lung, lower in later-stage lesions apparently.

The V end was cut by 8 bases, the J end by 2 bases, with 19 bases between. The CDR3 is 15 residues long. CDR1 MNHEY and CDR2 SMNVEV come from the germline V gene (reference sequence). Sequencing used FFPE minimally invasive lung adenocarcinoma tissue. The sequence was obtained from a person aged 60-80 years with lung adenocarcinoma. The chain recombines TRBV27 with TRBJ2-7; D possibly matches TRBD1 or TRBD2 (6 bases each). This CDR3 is CASRGDGGSPYEQYF. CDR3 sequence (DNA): TGTGCCAGCCGCGGCGACGGGGGCAGCCCCTACGAGCAGTACTTC.